This T cell receptor beta chain was observed in a study of cytomegalovirus exposure and HLA in healthy donors. This clone has only a few counts. The antigen is not known. PCR involved 60 Vbeta and 13 Jbeta primers. The assay was immunoSEQ multiplex PCR, and TCRdb's table has in-frame clones only and misses some. The sample lists 150,000 to 200,000 clones, roughly 70% occurring once. Study-level findings and limits: Rare TCR sequences dominated, though some public TCRs recurred in many donors. Sequencing had likely introduced a cluster of highly shared sequence variants as an artifact. Common viral pathogens (according to a later analysis) appeared linked to several of the most significant clusters. A later analysis associated some 16,000 TCR beta sequences with HLA alleles at a 0.05 false discovery rate.

In germline, CDR1 is MNHEY, CDR2 SMNVEV (reference sequence). CDR3 size: 13 residues. Trimming removed 6 bases from V and 7 bases from J, with 13 bases in between. This receptor was identified in a man younger than 40 in good health and CMV-seropositive. The source material was PBMCs. V gene TRBV27 combines with J gene TRBJ1-5; no clear D. The CDR3 nucleotides are TGTGCCAGCAGGGAGGGATTCGGCCAGCCCCAGCATTTT. It codes for CASREGFGQPQHF.